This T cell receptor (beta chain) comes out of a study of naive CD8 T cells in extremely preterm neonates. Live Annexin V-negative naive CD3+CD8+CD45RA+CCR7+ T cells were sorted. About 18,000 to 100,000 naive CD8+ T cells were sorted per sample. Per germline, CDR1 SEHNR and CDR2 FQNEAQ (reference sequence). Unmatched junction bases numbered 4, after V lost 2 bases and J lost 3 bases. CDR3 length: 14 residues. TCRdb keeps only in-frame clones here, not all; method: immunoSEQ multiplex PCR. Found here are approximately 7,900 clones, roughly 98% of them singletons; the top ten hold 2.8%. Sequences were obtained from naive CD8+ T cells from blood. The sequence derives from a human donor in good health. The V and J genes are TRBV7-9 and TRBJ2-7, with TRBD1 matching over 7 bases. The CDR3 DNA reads TGTGCCAGCAGCTTACCGGGACAGCACTACGAGCAGTACTTC. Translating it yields CASSLPGQHYEQYF.